The sequence of this T cell receptor (beta chain) was determined in a study of T cells after posttransplantation cyclophosphamide. Germline assignment: CDR1 SGDLS and CDR2 YYNGEE. Trimming removed 0 bases from V and 2 bases from J; junction bases left unmatched: 4. The CDR3 covers 16 residues. Assay used: immunoSEQ multiplex PCR; TCRdb lists only in-frame clones, some missing. Listed here are roughly 41,000 clones without any singletons, the top ten holding more than 4.5%. The sample holds a few counts of this clone. The chain recombines TRBV9 with TRBJ2-3; TRBD2 aligns across 9 bases. This TCR was sampled from a young man in good health and a related stem cell transplant donor. Sequencing was carried out using PBMCs. CDR3 loop: CASSVVSGGNTDTQYF. In DNA form, the CDR3 reads TGTGCCAGCAGCGTAGTAAGCGGGGGGAACACAGATACGCAGTATTTT.